Listed below are T cell receptor beta chains from one sample, sequenced in a study of post-analysis software for immune sequencing data. TCRdb itself ran the PCR reads through MiXCR, one entry per CDR3 protein. Here the sample spans fewer than 850,000 distinct CDR3 sequences, roughly 27% being singletons. The sample comprised blood. The receptors come from a girl between 5 and 17 years old with multiple sclerosis. The CDR3 runs from the conserved cysteine through the conserved F or W. The D gene is left open where the match is weak. A row's size may be missing; if present it is once, few, many or a size class.

j_call v_call d_call clone_size cdr3_aa cdr3_nt
TRBJ1-5 TRBV20-1 - few CSARDLSTGHYQPQHF TGCAGTGCTAGAGATCTCTCAACGGGGCACTATCAGCCCCAGCATTTT
TRBJ1-2 TRBV7-2 - - CASSPPVNYGYTF TGTGCCAGCAGCCCCCCGGTGAACTATGGCTACACCTTC
TRBJ2-7 TRBV7-8 TRBD2 - CASSVRLAGGYEQYF TGTGCCAGCAGCGTGAGACTAGCGGGAGGCTACGAGCAGTACTTC
TRBJ1-1 TRBV28 - - CASKVNTEAFF TGTGCCAGCAAGGTGAACACTGAAGCTTTCTTT
TRBJ2-3 TRBV7-9 - few CASSSPLRTREGDTQYF TGTGCCAGCAGCTCGCCCTTACGGACCCGCGAGGGAGATACGCAGTATTTT
TRBJ2-7 TRBV28 TRBD2 many CASSPTSGSSYEQYF TGTGCCAGCAGTCCGACTAGCGGAAGCTCCTACGAGCAGTACTTC
TRBJ2-7 TRBV3-1 - - CASSQPPRGEQYF TGTGCCAGCAGCCAACCCCCGCGGGGAGAGCAGTACTTC
TRBJ2-7 TRBV27 - - CASGGPIYEQYF TGTGCCAGCGGGGGACCAATCTACGAGCAGTACTTC
TRBJ1-2 TRBV5-1 - many CASSLAMGDGYTF TGCGCCAGCAGCTTGGCGATGGGAGATGGCTACACCTTC
TRBJ1-3 TRBV4-3 - - CASSRQGFSGNTIYF TGCGCCAGCAGCCGTCAGGGGTTTTCTGGAAACACCATATATTTT
TRBJ2-7 TRBV20-1 TRBD2 - CSAPPGTTPYEQYF TGCAGTGCCCCCCCCGGGACTACGCCCTACGAGCAGTACTTC
TRBJ2-3 TRBV6-2/TRBV6-3 TRBD2 few CASHRSKRGSTDTQYF TGTGCCAGCCACCGAAGCAAGCGGGGGAGCACAGATACGCAGTATTTT
TRBJ2-5 TRBV29-1 TRBD2 - CSVGTSGNNQETQYF TGCAGCGTCGGGACTAGCGGAAATAATCAAGAGACCCAGTACTTC
TRBJ1-5 TRBV15 - - CATSRAGQPQHF TGTGCCACCAGCAGAGCGGGCCAGCCCCAGCATTTT
TRBJ2-2 TRBV20-1 TRBD2 few CSARGKTSGYNTGELFF TGCAGTGCTAGAGGAAAGACTAGCGGGTATAACACCGGGGAGCTGTTTTTT